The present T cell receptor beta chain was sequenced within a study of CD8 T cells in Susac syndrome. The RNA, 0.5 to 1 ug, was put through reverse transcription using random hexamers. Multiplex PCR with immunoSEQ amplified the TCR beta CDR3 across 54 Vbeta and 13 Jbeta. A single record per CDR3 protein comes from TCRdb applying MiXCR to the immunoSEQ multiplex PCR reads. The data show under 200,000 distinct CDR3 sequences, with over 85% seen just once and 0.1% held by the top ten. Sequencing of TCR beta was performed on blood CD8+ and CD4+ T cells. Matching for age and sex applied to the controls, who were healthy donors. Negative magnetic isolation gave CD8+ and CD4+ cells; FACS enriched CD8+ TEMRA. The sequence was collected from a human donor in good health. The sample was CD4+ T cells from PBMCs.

In nucleotides, the CDR3 is TGTGCCAGCAGCCAAGGGACTACCACAGATACGCAGTATTTT. As protein: CASSQGTTTDTQYF. The chain joins TRBV3-1 to TRBJ2-3, with a possible D match to TRBD2 (6 bases). CDR1 is LGHDT and CDR2 is YNNKEL in the germline V gene (reference sequence). Trimming left V 1 base short and J 2 bases short, with 7 bases between. The CDR3 runs 14 residues.